The 12 T cell receptor beta chains below were found in one sample sequenced in a study of T-cell memory formation after mild COVID-19. TCRdb called the 5' RACE reads again in MiXCR, with one record for every CDR3 protein. The profile shows hundreds of thousands of distinct CDR3 sequences, approximately 15% of them singletons. The source material was PBMCs or a T cell subset sorted from them (not recorded which). The receptors derive from an adult woman who had mild COVID-19 (a few samples of this study predate the infection). Cell type and time point are not known.

The table lists this clonotype with a few counts. The J gene is TRBJ2-1, the V gene TRBV15, with D perhaps matching TRBD1 (6 bases). This CDR3 is 15 amino acids long. The germline V and J ends were trimmed by 5 bases and 1 base, with 12 bases remaining between them. The germline V gene has CDR1 LNHNV and CDR2 YYDKDF (reference sequence). The CDR3 here is CATSPRDTSYNEQFF. The CDR3 nucleotides are TGTGCCACCAGCCCTCGGGACACTTCCTACAATGAGCAGTTCTTC.

The table lists this clonotype with a few counts. V gene TRBV28 combines with J gene TRBJ2-7; the match to TRBD2 covers 12 bases. Germline CDR1 reads MDHEN; CDR2 reads SYDVKM. V dropped 2 bases and J dropped 6; count of bases not matched to a gene: 17. The CDR3 is made up of 19 amino acids. This chain's CDR3 is CASSLPIRGLAGSLGEQYF. CDR3 DNA sequence: TGTGCCAGCAGTTTACCTATTCGTGGACTAGCGGGGAGTTTAGGCGAGCAGTACTTC.

This clonotype was recorded at least ten times. The chain links TRBV24-1 to TRBJ2-1; no clear D. Trimming stripped 4 bases from V and 7 bases from J, with 10 bases between. The CDR3 sequence is 13 residues long. Germline CDR1 is KGHDR and CDR2 is SFDVKD. The chain's CDR3 is CATSEPNKNEQFF. CDR3 DNA sequence: TGTGCCACCAGTGAACCCAACAAAAATGAGCAGTTCTTC.

The chain has TRBV11-2 and TRBJ2-2; D gene uncertain. Germline V gene sequence: CDR1 SGHAT, CDR2 FQNNGV. The CDR3 contains 15 residues. Trimming stripped 5 bases from V and 4 bases from J, with 14 bases between. CDR3 loop: CASSRVASGTGELFF. As DNA, the CDR3 is TGTGCCAGCAGCCGCGTGGCGTCGGGCACCGGGGAGCTGTTTTTT.

This clonotype was counted between two and nine times. The gene calls are TRBV12-3 or TRBV12-4 and TRBJ1-1; perhaps TRBD1 as D (5 bases). This CDR3 comprises 14 residues. Trimming stripped 6 bases from V and 6 bases from J, with 17 bases between. The CDR3 bases are TGTGCCAGCAGCCCTATTGGACAATGGCCTGAAGCTTTCTTT. Encoded protein: CASSPIGQWPEAFF.

This clonotype was counted a few times. The chain is built from TRBV11-2 and TRBJ1-6; no reliable D call. The CDR3 has 13 residues. CDR1 and CDR2 (germline): SGHAT, FQNNGV. V was clipped by 4 bases and J by 6 bases, with 7 bases between them. The CDR3 DNA reads as TGTGCCAGCAGCTGGGCTTTTAATTCACCCCTCCACTTT. Translated, it gives CASSWAFNSPLHF.

This chain joins TRBV9 and TRBJ2-1, with TRBD2 matching over 8 bases. The germline V gene has CDR1 SGDLS and CDR2 YYNGEE. Losses at the gene ends were 3 bases for V and 5 bases for J; bases not matched to a gene: 7. The CDR3 has 15 amino acids. The CDR3, as DNA: TGTGCCAGCAGCGAAAGCGGGAGAGACAACAATGAGCAGTTCTTC. Encoded protein: CASSESGRDNNEQFF.

CDR3 loop: CASSQGFLAASEQYF. For the CDR3, the DNA is TGCGCCAGCAGCCAGGGGTTTCTAGCGGCCTCCGAGCAGTACTTC. The chain recombines TRBV5-1 with TRBJ2-7, with a possible D match to TRBD2 (7 bases). V was shortened by 4 bases and J by 6 bases, with 20 bases between the two germline ends. Germline loops: CDR1 SGHRS, CDR2 YFSETQ. The CDR3 spans 15 residues.

The rearrangement uses TRBV9 and TRBJ2-1, with D perhaps matching TRBD2 (6 bases). Trimming stripped 3 bases from V and 9 bases from J, with 19 bases between. In germline, CDR1 is SGDLS, CDR2 YYNGEE. There are 15 residues in the CDR3. CDR3 nucleotide sequence: TGTGCCAGCAGCGCCTTAGACCGACTAGTTGGTGAGCAGTTCTTC. This translates into CASSALDRLVGEQFF.

J is TRBJ2-7 and V is TRBV6-6, with 9 positions matching TRBD1. J gave up 5 bases and V 6 bases, and 8 bases lay outside the gene matches. The CDR3 is 14 residues long. Germline loops: CDR1 MNHNY, CDR2 SVGAGI (reference sequence). CDR3 sequence reads: CASSPTGGINEQYF. In nucleotides, the CDR3 is TGTGCCAGCAGCCCGACAGGGGGAATCAACGAGCAGTACTTC.

There are many counts of this clonotype. The chain links TRBV12-5 to TRBJ2-1; TRBD2 aligns across 10 bases. CDR1 and CDR2 (germline): LGHNT, FRNRAP. The ends lost 3 bases at V and 9 bases at J; junction bases unmatched: 11. This CDR3 is 16 amino acids long. CDR3 region: CASGFLAGGRLGEQFF. The CDR3 DNA follows: TGTGCTAGTGGTTTTTTAGCGGGAGGACGATTAGGTGAGCAGTTCTTC.

The V and J genes are TRBV20-1 and TRBJ1-5; the D gene is possibly TRBD1 (5 bases). This CDR3 region has 14 residues. Trimming shortened V by 2 bases and J by 6 bases, and 14 bases separated the two germline ends. Germline values: CDR1 DFQATT, CDR2 SNEGSKA (reference sequence). CDR3 DNA: TGCAGTGCTAGACCGTGGCAGGGTACTCAGCCCCAGCATTTT. Amino acids: CSARPWQGTQPQHF.